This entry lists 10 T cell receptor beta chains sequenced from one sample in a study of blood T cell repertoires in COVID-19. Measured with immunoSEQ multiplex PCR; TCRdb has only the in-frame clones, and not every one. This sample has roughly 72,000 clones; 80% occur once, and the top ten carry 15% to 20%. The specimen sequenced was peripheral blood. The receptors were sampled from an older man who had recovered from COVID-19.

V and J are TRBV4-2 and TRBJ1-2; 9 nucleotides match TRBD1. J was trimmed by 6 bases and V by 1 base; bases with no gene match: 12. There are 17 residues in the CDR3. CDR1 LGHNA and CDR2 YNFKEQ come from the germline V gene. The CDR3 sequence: CASSQVGLRDRANGYTF. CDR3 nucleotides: TGTGCCAGCAGCCAAGTCGGTCTCCGGGACAGGGCGAATGGCTACACCTTC.

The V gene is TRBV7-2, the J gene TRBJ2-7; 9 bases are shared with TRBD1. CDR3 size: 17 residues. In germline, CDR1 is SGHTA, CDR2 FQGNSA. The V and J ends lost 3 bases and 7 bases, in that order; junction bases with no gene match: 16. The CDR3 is CASSFPKGGTGPLEQYF. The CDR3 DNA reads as TGTGCCAGCAGCTTTCCCAAAGGGGGGACAGGGCCCCTTGAGCAGTACTTC.

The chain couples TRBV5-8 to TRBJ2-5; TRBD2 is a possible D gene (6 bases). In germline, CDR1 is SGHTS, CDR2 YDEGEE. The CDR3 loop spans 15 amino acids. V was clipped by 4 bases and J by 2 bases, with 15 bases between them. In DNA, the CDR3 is TGTGCCAGCAGCCCCTGGACGGGGGATCAAGAGACCCAGTACTTC. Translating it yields CASSPWTGDQETQYF.

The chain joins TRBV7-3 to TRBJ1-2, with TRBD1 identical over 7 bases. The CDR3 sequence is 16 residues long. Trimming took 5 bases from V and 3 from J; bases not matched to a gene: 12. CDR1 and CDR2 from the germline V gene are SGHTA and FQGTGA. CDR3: CASSPTAYQGDYGYTF. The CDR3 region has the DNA TGTGCCAGCAGCCCAACAGCCTATCAGGGGGACTATGGCTACACCTTC.

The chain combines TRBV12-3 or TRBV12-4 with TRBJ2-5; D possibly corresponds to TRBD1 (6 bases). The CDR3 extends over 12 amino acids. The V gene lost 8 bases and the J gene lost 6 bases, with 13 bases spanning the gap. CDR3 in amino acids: CASGNRVQTQYF. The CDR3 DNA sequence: TGTGCCAGCGGAAACAGGGTGCAGACCCAGTACTTC.

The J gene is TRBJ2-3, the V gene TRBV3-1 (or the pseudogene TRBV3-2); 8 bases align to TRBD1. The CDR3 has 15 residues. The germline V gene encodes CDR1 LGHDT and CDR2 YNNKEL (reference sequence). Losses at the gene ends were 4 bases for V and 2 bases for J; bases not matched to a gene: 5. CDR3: CASSRGDRHTDTQYF. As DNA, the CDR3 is TGTGCCAGCAGCCGGGGGGACAGGCACACAGATACGCAGTATTTT.

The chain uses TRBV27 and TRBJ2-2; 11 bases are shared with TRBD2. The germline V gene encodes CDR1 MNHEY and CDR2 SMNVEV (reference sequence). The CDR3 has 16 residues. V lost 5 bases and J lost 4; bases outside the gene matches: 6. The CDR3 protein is CASSPLGLAATGELFF. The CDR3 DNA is TGTGCCAGCAGTCCCCTGGGACTAGCGGCCACCGGGGAGCTGTTTTTT.

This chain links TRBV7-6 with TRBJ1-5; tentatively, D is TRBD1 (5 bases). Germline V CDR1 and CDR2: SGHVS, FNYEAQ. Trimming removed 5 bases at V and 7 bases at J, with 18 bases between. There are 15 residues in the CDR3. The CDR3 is CASSPEGGASQPQHF. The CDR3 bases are TGTGCCAGCAGCCCCGAAGGAGGGGCAAGCCAGCCCCAGCATTTT. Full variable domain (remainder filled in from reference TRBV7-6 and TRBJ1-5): GAGVSQSPRYKVTKRGQDVALRCDPISGHVSLYWYRQALGQGPEFLTYFNYEAQQDKSGLPNDRFSAERPEGSISTLTIQRTEQRDSAMYRCASSPEGGASQPQHFGDGTRLSIL.

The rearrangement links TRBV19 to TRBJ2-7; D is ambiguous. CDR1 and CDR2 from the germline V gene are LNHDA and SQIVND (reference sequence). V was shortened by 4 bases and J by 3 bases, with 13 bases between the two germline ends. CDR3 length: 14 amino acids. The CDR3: CASSTTETSYEQYF. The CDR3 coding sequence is TGTGCCAGTAGTACTACGGAGACGAGCTACGAGCAGTACTTC.

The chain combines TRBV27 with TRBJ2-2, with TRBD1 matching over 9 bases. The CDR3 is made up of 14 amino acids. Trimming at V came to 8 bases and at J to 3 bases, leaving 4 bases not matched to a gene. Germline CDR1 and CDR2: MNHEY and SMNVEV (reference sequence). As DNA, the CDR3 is TGTGCCAGCGGGACAGGGTTCGACACCGGGGAGCTGTTTTTT. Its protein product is CASGTGFDTGELFF.